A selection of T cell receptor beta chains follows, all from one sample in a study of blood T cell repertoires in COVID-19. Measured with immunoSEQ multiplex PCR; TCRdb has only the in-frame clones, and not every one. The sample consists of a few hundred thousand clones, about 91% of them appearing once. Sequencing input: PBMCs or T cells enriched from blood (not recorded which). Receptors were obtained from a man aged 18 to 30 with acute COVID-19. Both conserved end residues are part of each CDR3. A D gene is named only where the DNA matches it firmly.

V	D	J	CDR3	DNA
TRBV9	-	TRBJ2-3	CASSVELAHSTDTQYF	TGTGCCAGCAGCGTAGAGCTAGCGCATAGCACAGATACGCAGTATTTT
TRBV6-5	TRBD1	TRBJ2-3	CASTLTGGTLDTQYF	TGTGCCAGCACCTTAACAGGGGGCACTCTAGATACGCAGTATTTT
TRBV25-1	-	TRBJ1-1	CASSDESGQGAFF	TGTGCCAGCAGTGATGAATCTGGGCAGGGGGCTTTCTTT
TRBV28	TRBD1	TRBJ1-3	CASSFRGDRGLNTIYF	TGTGCCAGCAGTTTTCGGGGGGACAGGGGTTTAAACACCATATATTTT
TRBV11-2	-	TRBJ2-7	CASSASARSEQYF	TGTGCCAGCAGCGCTAGCGCCCGCTCCGAGCAGTACTTC
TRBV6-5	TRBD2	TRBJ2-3	CASSITSGRDTQYF	TGTGCCAGCAGTATCACTAGCGGGAGAGATACGCAGTATTTT
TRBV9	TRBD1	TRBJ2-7	CASSVVRQGVSYEQYF	TGTGCCAGCAGCGTAGTACGACAGGGGGTCTCCTACGAGCAGTACTTC
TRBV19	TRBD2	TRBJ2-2	CASRNSGTGELFF	TGTGCCAGTAGGAATAGCGGGACCGGGGAGCTGTTTTTT
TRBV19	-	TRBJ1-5	CASSIRRGGNQPQHF	TGTGCCAGTAGTATTAGAAGGGGTGGCAATCAGCCCCAGCATTTT
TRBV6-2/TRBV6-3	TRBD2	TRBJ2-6	CASSYGTSASSGANVLTF	TGTGCCAGCAGTTACGGGACTAGCGCTAGCTCTGGGGCCAACGTCCTGACTTTC
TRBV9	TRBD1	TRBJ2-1	CASSANRGVFNEQFF	TGTGCCAGCAGCGCTAACAGGGGGGTTTTTAATGAGCAGTTCTTC
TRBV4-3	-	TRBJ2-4	CASSQDPATYLAKNIQYF	TGCGCCAGCAGCCAAGATCCAGCGACCTATCTAGCCAAAAACATTCAGTACTTC